What follows are 10 T cell receptor beta chains derived from one specimen sequenced in a study of shared clonotypes between healthy human individuals. Method: immunoSEQ multiplex PCR; TCRdb's copy keeps in-frame clones and lacks some. Altogether about 2.5 million clones are present, just under 95% being singletons, with the ten largest covering about 0.41%. The specimen sequenced was naive CD4+ T cells from PBMCs. Subset denoted: CD45RA+ positively selected. Every receptor here comes from a man in his late teens or twenties in good health. Some clones in this sample may be carry-over from other donors' samples.

The chain recombines TRBV15 with TRBJ2-3; either TRBD1 or TRBD2 may supply D (5 bases each). Per germline, CDR1 LNHNV and CDR2 YYDKDF (reference sequence). The CDR3 runs to 13 residues. The germline V and J ends were trimmed by 0 bases and 9 bases, with 10 bases remaining between them. CDR3 in DNA: TGTGCCACCAGCAGAGATGGGGGACCCACGCAGTATTTT. It specifies CATSRDGGPTQYF.

This chain links TRBV6-6 with TRBJ1-2; D is unclear. Trimming left V 0 bases short and J 3 bases short, with 5 bases between. Per germline, CDR1 MNHNY and CDR2 SVGAGI (reference sequence). This CDR3 is 13 amino acids long. CDR3 loop: CASSYSEDYGYTF. CDR3 DNA: TGTGCCAGCAGTTACTCGGAGGACTATGGCTACACCTTC.

A note on this clone: The sample holds other DNA sequences that translate to the same CDR3. The chain joins TRBV5-5 to TRBJ1-4, with D hard to call. V lost 0 bases to trimming and J lost 3 bases, with 6 bases between them. Germline lookup yields CDR1 SGHKS and CDR2 YYEKEE (reference sequence). This CDR3 is 14 amino acids long. DNA for the CDR3: TGTGCCAGCAGCTTGGGTCAGGCTAATGAAAAACTGTTTTTT. Translation gives CASSLGQANEKLFF.

This rearrangement joins TRBV29-1 to TRBJ1-4; D unresolved. This CDR3 contains 16 residues. V lost 2 bases and J lost 10, with 23 bases in between. The germline gives CDR1 SQVTM, CDR2 ANQGSEA. The DNA for the CDR3 is TGCAGCGTTGAAAACCGCACGGCGACCCTCGGAGGAAAACTGTTTTTT. Protein product: CSVENRTATLGGKLFF. The whole variable domain, remainder taken from reference TRBV29-1 and TRBJ1-4, is SAVISQKPSRDICQRGTSLTIQCQVDSQVTMMFWYRQQPGQSLTLIATANQGSEATYESGFVIDKFPISRPNLTFSTLTVSNMSPEDSSIYLCSVENRTATLGGKLFFGSGTQLSVL.

This chain uses TRBV5-1 with TRBJ1-2; D remains unclear. Germline CDR1 and CDR2: SGHRS and YFSETQ. The CDR3 has 15 residues. Between the trimmed V and J ends, which lost 7 bases and 2 bases, there was a span of 18 bases. The DNA of the CDR3 is TGCGCCAGCCGCAATTCTCCGACGGTGAACTATGGCTACACCTTC. Its translation is CASRNSPTVNYGYTF.

Notes on this clone: The sample has other DNA sequences that encode this CDR3 too. V gene TRBV19 combines with J gene TRBJ2-2; D unresolved. Looked up from germline, CDR1 is LNHDA and CDR2 is SQIVND (reference sequence). The V end was cut by 2 bases, the J end by 2 bases, with 6 bases between. The length of the CDR3 is 14 residues. Written as DNA, the CDR3 is TGTGCCAGTAGTATATCTGCTAACACCGGGGAGCTGTTTTTT. This sequence encodes CASSISANTGELFF.

The V gene is TRBV6-6, the J gene TRBJ2-7, with TRBD2 identical over 7 bases. With 0 bases clipped from V and 2 bases from J, the junction kept 4 bases outside the gene matches. The CDR3 is 15 amino acids. Germline-derived CDR1 and CDR2 are MNHNY and SVGAGI (reference sequence). This CDR3 is CASSYSRGSTYEQYF. The CDR3 DNA reads TGTGCCAGCAGTTACTCCCGCGGGAGCACCTACGAGCAGTACTTC.

This sequence joins TRBV9 and TRBJ2-3; 9 bases match TRBD1. Losses at the gene ends were 0 bases for V and 4 bases for J; bases not matched to a gene: 6. Germline values: CDR1 SGDLS, CDR2 YYNGEE. The CDR3 is 16 residues long. DNA of the CDR3: TGTGCCAGCAGCGTAGATGGACAGGGGTTGGCAGATACGCAGTATTTT. Protein product: CASSVDGQGLADTQYF.

This clone appeared a single time. The chain couples TRBV5-4 to TRBJ1-4, with TRBD1 identical over 7 bases. V gave up 1 base and J gave up 0 bases; unmatched junction bases: 6. The CDR3 sequence is 17 residues long. The germline V gene encodes CDR1 SGHNT and CDR2 YYREEE (reference sequence). CDR3 DNA sequence: TGTGCCAGCAGCTTGACAGGGGTAGCAGCAACTAATGAAAAACTGTTTTTT. Translating it yields CASSLTGVAATNEKLFF.

The chain links TRBV5-1 to TRBJ2-2, with TRBD2 matching 8 bases. The J segment lost 3 bases and the V segment lost 5 bases, leaving 6 bases of the junction unmatched. Germline lookup yields CDR1 SGHRS and CDR2 YFSETQ. There are 15 residues in the CDR3. The CDR3 region has the DNA TGCGCCAGCAGGGGGACTAGTGGGGACACCGGGGAGCTGTTTTTT. It is translated as CASRGTSGDTGELFF.